The clone carrying this T cell receptor beta chain was counted a few times. What it binds is unknown. In germline, CDR1 is SGHTA, CDR2 FQGNSA. The CDR3 runs 13 residues. V was cut by 2 bases and J by 3 bases, with 7 bases left in between. The sample comes from a study of human T cells and chemical hapten exposure. Across the study: Investigators sensitized about 2 cm by about 2 cm of upper inner arm skin with 2% DPC. Minor volume differences among pooled libraries chiefly drove per-sample TCR yield variation. Once 0.01% DPC had been applied to the upper back by patch test, readings were taken at 6 days.

A single record per CDR3 protein comes from TCRdb applying MiXCR to the RACE reads. The data contain fewer than 300,000 distinct CDR3 sequences, around 7% of them seen just once; the ten biggest clones take up 0.9% to 1.5%. Findings of the study overall: All donors were alopecia patients, so their immunity may differ from that of healthy people.

Time point reported: pre-sensitization, week 0. Described treatment: therapeutic diphenylcyclopropenone sensitization with weekly scalp DPC. This sequence joins TRBV7-2 and TRBJ1-1; TRBD1 might be the D (5 bases). The sequence was obtained from a man younger than 35 with alopecia areata. Some clones in this sample may be carry-over from other donors' samples. The sequencing used whole blood, collected in connection with sensitization to the hapten diphenylcyclopropenone (DPC). The CDR3 region is CASSLMGHTEAFF. The CDR3 DNA reads as TGTGCCAGCAGCTTAATGGGGCACACTGAAGCTTTCTTT.